This T cell receptor (beta chain) emerged from a study of blood T cell repertoires in COVID-19. Per the study methods: Reference gene primers were amplified, and this amplification served to estimate nucleated cell counts. Measured with immunoSEQ multiplex PCR; TCRdb has only the in-frame clones, and not every one. V, J and clone size reflect that table, while D and trimming were determined from the DNA. Of around 250,000 clones in the sample, approximately 81% were seen once. Trimming left V 4 bases short and J 0 bases short, with 15 bases between. Germline V lookup: CDR1 SQVTM, CDR2 ANQGSEA. CDR3 length: 15 amino acids.

The gene calls are TRBV29-1 and TRBJ1-2, with D possibly TRBD1 on 5 matching bases. This clonotype was sampled from a woman aged 18 to 35 with acute or convalescent COVID-19. The sequenced sample consisted of peripheral blood. Here the CDR3 reads CSVGRDKAANYGYTF. Written as DNA, the CDR3 is TGCAGCGTTGGCAGGGATAAGGCCGCTAACTATGGCTACACCTTC.